Below are 23 T cell receptor beta chains sequenced from a single sample in a study of cytomegalovirus exposure and HLA in healthy donors. The study ran its PCR with 60 Vbeta and 13 Jbeta primers. The assay was immunoSEQ multiplex PCR, and TCRdb's table has in-frame clones only and misses some. The sample has 200,000 to 250,000 clones; just over 75% are singletons. The sample comprised PBMCs. These receptor sequences come from an older woman in good health and CMV-seropositive.

This sequence joins TRBV6-1 and TRBJ1-1; tentative D call: TRBD1 (6 bases). CDR3 length equals 15 residues. CDR1 is MNHNS, CDR2 SASEGT, per germline. The germline V and J ends were trimmed by 6 bases and 1 base, with 15 bases remaining between them. The DNA of the CDR3 is TGTGCCAGCAGACCGGGACACTCCGGGAACACTGAAGCTTTCTTT. Translation gives CASRPGHSGNTEAFF.

DNA for the CDR3: TGTGCCAGCAGCTTACGGGCGGGGGCAACCACCGGGGAGCTGTTTTTT. Translation gives CASSLRAGATTGELFF. This rearrangement joins TRBV7-2 to TRBJ2-2, with D possibly being TRBD2 (7 bases). The CDR3 length is 16 residues. The V gene's germline CDR1 is SGHTA and CDR2 FQGNSA. Between the trimmed V and J ends, which lost 2 bases and 4 bases, there was a span of 14 bases.

This clone occurred a few times. The chain has TRBV5-1 and TRBJ2-3; D ambiguous. V lost 2 bases, J lost 6 bases, and 16 bases lay in between. From germline, CDR1 is SGHRS and CDR2 YFSETQ. The CDR3 loop spans 15 amino acids. The CDR3 spells CASSLSTLHSDTQYF. The DNA of the CDR3 is TGCGCCAGCAGCTTAAGCACACTACATTCCGATACGCAGTATTTT.

The chain employs TRBV10-2 and TRBJ2-7; the match to TRBD2 covers 12 bases. Per the germline V gene, CDR1 is WSHSY and CDR2 is SAAADI. With V trimmed by 3 bases and J by 12 bases, 9 bases remained unmatched. The length of the CDR3 is 14 residues. The CDR3 loop reads CASSDSSGRASGYF. CDR3 DNA: TGCGCCAGCAGTGACTCTAGCGGGAGGGCCTCCGGGTACTTC.

The V call is TRBV6-1, the J call TRBJ1-3; D possibly corresponds to TRBD1 (5 bases). This CDR3 is 14 amino acids long. The V end lost 3 bases, the J end lost 8 bases, and 14 bases lay between the germline ends. Germline loops: CDR1 MNHNS, CDR2 SASEGT. The CDR3 is CASSDPGQGYTIYF. In DNA, the CDR3 is TGTGCCAGCAGTGACCCCGGGCAGGGATACACCATATATTTT.

This clone has more than one count but fewer than ten. The genes are TRBV14 and TRBJ1-4; 7 bases agree with TRBD1. Germline values: CDR1 SGHDN, CDR2 FVKESK. Trimming removed 3 bases from V and 5 bases from J; junction bases left unmatched: 6. The CDR3 length is 15 residues. DNA of the CDR3: TGTGCCAGCAGCCAGACGACAGGGTGGAATGAAAAACTGTTTTTT. It encodes CASSQTTGWNEKLFF.

The V and J genes are TRBV30 and TRBJ2-3, with TRBD2 as a possible D gene (5 bases). Germline-derived CDR1 and CDR2 are GTSNPN and SVGIG (reference sequence). This CDR3 is 13 amino acids long. Trimming took off 2 bases at V and 6 bases at J, with 12 bases between the two ends. The CDR3 nucleotides are TGTGCCTGGAGTAGCGGACCACACGATACGCAGTATTTT. Translated, it gives CAWSSGPHDTQYF.

The chain combines TRBV7-2 with TRBJ2-5; 8 nucleotides agree with TRBD2. Germline loops: CDR1 SGHTA, CDR2 FQGNSA. The CDR3 totals 15 residues. Losses at the gene ends were 1 base for V and 4 bases for J; bases not matched to a gene: 5. The CDR3: CASSLEAGATETQYF. The CDR3 DNA sequence: TGTGCCAGCAGCTTAGAAGCGGGAGCGACAGAGACCCAGTACTTC.

The V call is TRBV9, the J call TRBJ2-5; TRBD2 matches at 9 bases. Germline V gene lookup returns CDR1 SGDLS and CDR2 YYNGEE. The CDR3 runs to 16 residues. J gave up 5 bases and V 0 bases, and 8 bases lay outside the gene matches. The CDR3 DNA reads as TGTGCCAGCAGCGTAGGGGGCGGGGGGGGTACGGAGACCCAGTACTTC. Translated, it gives CASSVGGGGGTETQYF.

The table lists this clone with a few counts. The chain recombines TRBV7-9 with TRBJ1-5, with 8 bases aligning to TRBD1. Germline lookup yields CDR1 SEHNR and CDR2 FQNEAQ (reference sequence). This CDR3 has 15 amino acids. The V gene end was trimmed by 6 bases and the J gene end by 7 bases; junction bases not matched to a gene: 11. The CDR3 DNA reads TGTGCCAGCAGTATGGGGACAGGAGGGAGGCAGCCCCAGCATTTT. Amino acids: CASSMGTGGRQPQHF.

This clone was recorded only once. The chain uses TRBV6-1 and TRBJ1-3; D remains ambiguous. The CDR3 sequence is 13 residues long. The V end was cut by 3 bases, the J end by 2 bases, with 5 bases between. Germline V CDR1 and CDR2: MNHNS, SASEGT. The CDR3 nucleotides are TGTGCCAGCAGTGACGGGGCTGGAAACACCATATATTTT. Translation: CASSDGAGNTIYF.

Only a few counts were recorded for this clone. The chain uses TRBV2 and TRBJ1-2; D may be TRBD1 (5 bases). The V gene lost 1 base and the J gene lost 3 bases, with 9 bases spanning the gap. Germline CDR1 reads SNHLY; CDR2 reads FYNNEI. The CDR3 spans 14 residues. The CDR3 coding sequence is TGTGCCAGCAGTGAAGGGGAGGGACACTATGGCTACACCTTC. Its protein product is CASSEGEGHYGYTF. Looking up the rest from reference TRBV2 and TRBJ1-2 gives the full variable domain: EPEVTQTPSHQVTQMGQEVILRCVPISNHLYFYWYRQILGQKVEFLVSFYNNEISEKSEIFDDQFSVERPDGSNFTLKIRSTKLEDSAMYFCASSEGEGHYGYTFGSGTRLTVV.

As to this clone: Its ends do not fully match the called genes, so a read error is possible. The V and J genes are TRBV7-9 and TRBJ2-7; 8 positions agree with TRBD1. The CDR3 totals 13 residues. Germline V lookup: CDR1 SEHNR, CDR2 FQNEAQ (reference sequence). The CDR3 coding sequence is TGTTCCAGCAGCCCAACAGGGGGCTACGAGCAGTACTTC. This gives the protein CSSSPTGGYEQYF.

Turning to this clone: The same CDR3 arises from other DNA sequences in this sample as well. The J gene is TRBJ2-3, the V gene TRBV7-2; TRBD2 matches 8 bases. Germline-derived CDR1 and CDR2 are SGHTA and FQGNSA. CDR3 length equals 15 residues. Trimming cost V 2 bases and J 3 bases; bases outside gene matches: 4. CDR3 region: CASSLQAGATDTQYF. For the CDR3, the DNA is TGTGCCAGCAGCTTACAAGCGGGAGCGACAGATACGCAGTATTTT.

The genes are TRBV5-6 and TRBJ1-5; perhaps TRBD1 as D (5 bases). This CDR3 is built from 13 residues. The germline CDR1 and CDR2 sequences are SGHDT and YYEEEE. Trimming stripped 0 bases from V and 7 bases from J, with 8 bases between. CDR3: CASSLAGGQPQHF. CDR3 bases: TGTGCCAGCAGCTTGGCCGGGGGACAGCCCCAGCATTTT.

The chain uses TRBV5-8 and TRBJ2-1; 8 nucleotides agree with TRBD2. The CDR3 is 16 amino acids. Germline V CDR1 and CDR2: SGHTS, YDEGEE. J was trimmed by 3 bases and V by 0 bases; bases with no gene match: 5. The DNA of the CDR3 is TGTGCCAGCAGCTTGGGCACTAGCGGAAACTACAATGAGCAGTTCTTC. It translates to CASSLGTSGNYNEQFF.

V usage is TRBV11-2 and J usage is TRBJ2-7, with TRBD2 matching 9 bases. This CDR3 region has 15 residues. The trim removed 0 bases at V and 2 bases at J, leaving 2 bases unmatched. Germline V gives CDR1 SGHAT, CDR2 FQNNGV. The CDR3 region has the DNA TGTGCCAGCAGCTTAGAGGCTAGCGGGACCTACGAGCAGTACTTC. Protein: CASSLEASGTYEQYF.

The V call is TRBV5-1, the J call TRBJ1-1; D not certain. Germline V gene lookup returns CDR1 SGHRS and CDR2 YFSETQ. V shed 3 bases and J shed 7 bases, with 10 bases lying between them. The CDR3 spans 12 residues. The CDR3: CASSSDGVEAFF. The CDR3 region has the DNA TGCGCCAGCAGCTCTGATGGAGTTGAAGCTTTCTTT.

The J gene is TRBJ1-1, the V gene TRBV29-1; D gene uncertain. This CDR3 has 14 amino acids. Per germline, CDR1 SQVTM and CDR2 ANQGSEA. V shed 4 bases and J shed 4 bases, with 16 bases lying between them. The CDR3, as DNA: TGCAGCGTTGTCACATCTTTAAGTGGCACTGAAGCTTTCTTT. It translates to CSVVTSLSGTEAFF.

There are a few counts of this clone. V usage is TRBV9 and J usage is TRBJ2-1; 10 bases fit TRBD1. Looked up from germline, CDR1 is SGDLS and CDR2 is YYNGEE. Trimming at V came to 8 bases and at J to 5 bases, leaving 13 bases not matched to a gene. The CDR3 sequence is 16 residues long. CDR3 region: CASRPGTGALHNEQFF. The CDR3 DNA reads TGTGCCAGTCGCCCCGGGACAGGGGCCCTTCACAATGAGCAGTTCTTC.

The rearrangement joins TRBV19 to TRBJ1-1; the match to TRBD1 covers 8 bases. Germline-derived CDR1 and CDR2 are LNHDA and SQIVND (reference sequence). V shed 6 bases, J shed 1 base, and the junction held 4 bases outside the gene matches. The CDR3 contains 14 residues. The CDR3 region has the DNA TGTGCCAGTAGCACACAGGGGGAGAACACTGAAGCTTTCTTT. Translation gives CASSTQGENTEAFF.

The V call is TRBV5-6, the J call TRBJ2-3; 7 nucleotides line up with TRBD1. The CDR3 is 16 amino acids. The trim removed 4 bases at V and 2 bases at J, leaving 10 bases unmatched. Germline V lookup: CDR1 SGHDT, CDR2 YYEEEE. The CDR3 reads CASSQFRDSYTDTQYF. The CDR3 DNA sequence: TGTGCCAGCAGCCAGTTCCGGGACAGCTACACAGATACGCAGTATTTT.

The J gene is TRBJ2-1, the V gene TRBV7-3; D possibly corresponds to TRBD2 (6 bases). Germline V lookup: CDR1 SGHTA, CDR2 FQGTGA. There are 13 residues in the CDR3. The V and J ends lost 4 bases and 5 bases respectively, with 9 bases between them. The CDR3 region is CASSSGTHNEQFF. CDR3 DNA sequence: TGTGCCAGCAGCTCCGGGACTCACAATGAGCAGTTCTTC.